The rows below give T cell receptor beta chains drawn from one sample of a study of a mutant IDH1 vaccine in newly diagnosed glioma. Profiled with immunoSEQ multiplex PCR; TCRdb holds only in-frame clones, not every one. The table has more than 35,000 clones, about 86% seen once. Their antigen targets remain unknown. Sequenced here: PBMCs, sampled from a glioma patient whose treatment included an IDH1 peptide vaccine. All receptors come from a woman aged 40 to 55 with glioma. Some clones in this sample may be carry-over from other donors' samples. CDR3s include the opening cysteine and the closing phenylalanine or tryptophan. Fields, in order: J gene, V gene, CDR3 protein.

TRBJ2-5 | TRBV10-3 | CAISGTGDGTQYF
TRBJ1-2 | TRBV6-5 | CASSYGGRGYTF
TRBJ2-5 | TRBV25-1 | CASRTTSAPLHF
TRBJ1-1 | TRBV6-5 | CASRRQGEGAFF
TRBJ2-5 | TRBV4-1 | CATAEGGRETQYF
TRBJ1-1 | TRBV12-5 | CASGLVLRDRWNAEAFF
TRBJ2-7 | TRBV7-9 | CASSLGTGPPEQYF
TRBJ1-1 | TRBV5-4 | CASSSQGSEAFF
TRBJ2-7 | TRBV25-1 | CASSSNGQSDYEQYF
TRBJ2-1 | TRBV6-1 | CASRAASGGFYEQFF
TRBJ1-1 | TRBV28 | CASSFAGGRSTEAFF
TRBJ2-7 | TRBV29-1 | CSAAGQGYYEQYF
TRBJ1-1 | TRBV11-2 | CASSLAGFVQGAFF
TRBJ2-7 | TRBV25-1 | CASSEQGGEQYF
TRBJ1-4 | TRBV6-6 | CASRDRGGTNEKLFF
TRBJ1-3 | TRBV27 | CASSLTRQGSGGNTIYF
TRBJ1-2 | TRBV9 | CASNRGDGYTF
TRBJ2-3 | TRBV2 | CASSGLAGGDTQYF
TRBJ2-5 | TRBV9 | CASSVTPPETQYF
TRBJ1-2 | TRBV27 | CASSLSRVRAVAGYTF
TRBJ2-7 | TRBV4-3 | CASSQDLGDRVEQYF
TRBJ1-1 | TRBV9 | CASSVAWGGTEAFF
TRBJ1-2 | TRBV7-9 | CASRDSSYGYTF
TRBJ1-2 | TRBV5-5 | CASRRQGHIEDGYTF
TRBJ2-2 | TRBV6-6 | CASSRRDRVSGELFF
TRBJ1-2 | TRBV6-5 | CASSYSIARDQGYTF
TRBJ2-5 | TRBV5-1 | CASSLAAQGAWETQYF
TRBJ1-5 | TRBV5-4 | CASNLAGVNQPQHF
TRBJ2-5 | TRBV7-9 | CASSPRLDEETQYF
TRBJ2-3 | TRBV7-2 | CASSHRGFPDTQYF
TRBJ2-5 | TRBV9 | CASSVGAVDSRRGETQYF
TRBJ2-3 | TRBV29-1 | CSVPPAGTDTQYF
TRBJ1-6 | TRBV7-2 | CASRGNNSPLHF
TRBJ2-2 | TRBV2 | CASKTGTTNTGELFF
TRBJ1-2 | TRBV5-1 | CASSFAPRDYGYTF
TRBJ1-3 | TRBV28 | CASTRGREGTIYF
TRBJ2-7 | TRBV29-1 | CSANSQGEQYF
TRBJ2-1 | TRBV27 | CASSLIPEAYNEQFF
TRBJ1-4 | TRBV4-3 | CASSDSGTARGKLFF
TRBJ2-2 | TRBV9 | CASSPTVTGELFF
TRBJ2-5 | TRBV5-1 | CASSSPGAQRAGQETQYF
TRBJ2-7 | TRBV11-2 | CASSPHIAGVYEQYF
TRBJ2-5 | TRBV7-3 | CASSFGRGGQETQYF
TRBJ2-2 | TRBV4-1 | CASSQEIAGGLTGELFF
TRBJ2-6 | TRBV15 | CATRTYSGANVLTF
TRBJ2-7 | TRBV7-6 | CASSLEGQGSYEQYF